This T cell receptor (beta chain) was observed in a study of regulatory T cells in long-lasting Graves disease. Study-wide background: By definition, persistent Graves' disease involved antithyroid drugs for over 5 years alongside positive TSH receptor antibodies.

Time point here: persistent/refractory GD, antithyroid drugs over 5 years with positive TRAb. After RNA was extracted from PBMCs, the TCR library was made from it. Construction of the TCR beta libraries employed iRepertoire HTBI primers in conjunction with Arm-PCR of CDR3 regions. TCRdb fed the multiplex PCR reads into MiXCR, producing one record per CDR3 protein. The sample holds a few hundred thousand distinct CDR3 sequences, roughly a fifth seen once. The germline V and J ends were trimmed by 0 bases and 3 bases, with 9 bases remaining between them. The CDR3 loop spans 16 amino acids. In germline, CDR1 is LNHNV, CDR2 YYDKDF (reference sequence).

The TCR originated in a female donor with Graves disease. The chain has TRBV15 and TRBJ2-6, with D possibly TRBD1 on 6 matching bases. The specimen was peripheral blood mononuclear cells (PBMCs), collected when the disease was refractory, from a patient treated with antithyroid drugs. For the CDR3, the DNA is TGTGCCACCAGCAGAGACAGGGGTAGTGGGGCCAACGTCCTGACTTTC. It encodes CATSRDRGSGANVLTF.